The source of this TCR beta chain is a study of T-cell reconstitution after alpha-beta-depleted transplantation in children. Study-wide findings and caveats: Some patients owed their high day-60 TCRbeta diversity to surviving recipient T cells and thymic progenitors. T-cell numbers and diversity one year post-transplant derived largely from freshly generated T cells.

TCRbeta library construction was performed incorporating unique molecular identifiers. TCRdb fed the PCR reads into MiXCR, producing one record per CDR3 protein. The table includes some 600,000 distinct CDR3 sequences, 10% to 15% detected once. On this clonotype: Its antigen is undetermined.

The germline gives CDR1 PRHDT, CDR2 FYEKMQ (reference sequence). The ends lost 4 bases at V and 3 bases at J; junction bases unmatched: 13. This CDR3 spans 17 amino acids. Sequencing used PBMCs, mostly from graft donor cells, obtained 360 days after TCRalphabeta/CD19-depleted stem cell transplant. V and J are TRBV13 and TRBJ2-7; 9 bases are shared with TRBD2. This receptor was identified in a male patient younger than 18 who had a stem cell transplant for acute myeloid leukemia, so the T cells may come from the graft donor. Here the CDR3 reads CASSSTEIAGVRYEQYF. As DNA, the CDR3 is TGTGCCAGCAGCTCCACCGAGATAGCGGGAGTACGCTACGAGCAGTACTTC.